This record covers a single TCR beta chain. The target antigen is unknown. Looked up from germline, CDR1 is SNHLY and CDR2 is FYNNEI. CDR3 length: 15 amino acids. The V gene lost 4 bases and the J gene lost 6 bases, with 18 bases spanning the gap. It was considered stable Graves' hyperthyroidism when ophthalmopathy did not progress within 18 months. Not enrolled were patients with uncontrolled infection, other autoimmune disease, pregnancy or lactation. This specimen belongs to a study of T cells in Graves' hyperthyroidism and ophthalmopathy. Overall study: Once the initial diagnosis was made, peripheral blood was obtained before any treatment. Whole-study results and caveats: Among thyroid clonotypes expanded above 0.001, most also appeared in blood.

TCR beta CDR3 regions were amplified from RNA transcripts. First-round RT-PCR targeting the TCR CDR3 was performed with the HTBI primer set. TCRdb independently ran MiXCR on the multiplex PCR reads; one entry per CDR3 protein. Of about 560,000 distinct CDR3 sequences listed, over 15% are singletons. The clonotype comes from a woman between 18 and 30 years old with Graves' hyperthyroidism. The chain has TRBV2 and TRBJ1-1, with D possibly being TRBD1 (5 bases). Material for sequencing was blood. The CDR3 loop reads CASSGVGYQGPEAFF. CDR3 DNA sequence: TGTGCCAGCAGTGGGGTGGGGTACCAGGGTCCTGAAGCTTTCTTT.